This TCR beta chain came from a study of blood T cell repertoires in COVID-19. Across the study: Acute and convalescent COVID-19 specimens originated in the United States, Italy and Spain. PBMCs, B-cell-depleted T cells, or T cells provided the cDNA or gDNA that made up the material.

Germline V gene data show CDR1 as SGHVS and CDR2 as FQNEAQ. CDR3 size: 15 residues. V lost 5 bases and J lost 6, with 17 bases in between. In the source study's methods: Amplification of reference gene primers was used by the study to estimate nucleated cell counts. The repertoire was sequenced with immunoSEQ multiplex PCR; TCRdb's copy has only in-frame clones and lacks some. That table gives V, J and clone size, and the DNA gave D and trimming. This table holds approximately 120,000 clones, 75% to 85% found once. The chain uses TRBV7-8 and TRBJ1-5, with D uncertain. This clonotype was obtained from a woman in her 50s with acute or convalescent COVID-19. The specimen sequenced was peripheral blood. CDR3: CASSPGRVLGQPQHF. The CDR3 region has the DNA TGTGCCAGCAGCCCTGGGAGGGTTTTGGGTCAGCCCCAGCATTTT.